The 28 T cell receptor beta chains below all came from one sample that was sequenced in a study of patients and donors after allogeneic stem cell transplantation. TCRdb itself ran the RT-PCR reads through MiXCR, one entry per CDR3 protein. The profile shows under 95,000 distinct CDR3 sequences, about 5% of them singletons. The sequencing sample was made of blood, either unsorted or a sorted T cell fraction (not recorded which). Receptors were obtained from a human donor who was either an allogeneic HSCT recipient or a stem cell or donor lymphocyte infusion donor (not recorded which). It is not recorded whose cells these are; they may come from a transplant donor.

The gene calls are TRBV20-1 and TRBJ2-1; 10 positions agree with TRBD1. The ends lost 6 bases at V and 1 base at J; junction bases unmatched: 12. Germline assignment: CDR1 DFQATT and CDR2 SNEGSKA (reference sequence). The CDR3 is 17 amino acids. The CDR3 loop is CSATDPRQGASYNEQFF. DNA for the CDR3: TGCAGTGCCACCGACCCCCGACAGGGGGCGTCCTACAATGAGCAGTTCTTC.

This clonotype occurred many times. The J gene is TRBJ2-2, the V gene TRBV12-3 or TRBV12-4, with D possibly matching TRBD1 (5 bases). The CDR3 has 15 residues. The germline V and J ends were trimmed by 8 bases and 7 bases, with 20 bases remaining between them. The CDR3 loop is CASFGKGIASGELFF. The CDR3 DNA reads as TGTGCCAGCTTTGGAAAGGGGATAGCTAGCGGGGAGCTGTTTTTT.

The chain is built from TRBV9 and TRBJ1-1; D unclear. CDR1 and CDR2 (germline): SGDLS, YYNGEE. The CDR3 covers 13 residues. V gave up 0 bases and J gave up 3 bases, with 6 bases separating them. CDR3 DNA sequence: TGTGCCAGCAGCGTAGGGACTTACACTGAAGCTTTCTTT. Encoded protein: CASSVGTYTEAFF.

This clonotype came up many times. The rearrangement joins TRBV29-1 to TRBJ2-7, with 8 bases lining up with TRBD1. Germline lookup yields CDR1 SQVTM and CDR2 ANQGSEA. V shed 7 bases and J 3 bases; nucleotides not matched to a gene: 5. The CDR3 consists of 12 residues. This CDR3 is CSAQGQGYEQYF. Written as DNA, the CDR3 is TGCAGCGCCCAAGGACAGGGCTACGAGCAGTACTTC.

In this sample, this clonotype turned up many times. CDR3 amino acids: CSARTGSQPQHF. As DNA, the CDR3 is TGCAGTGCCCGGACAGGGAGTCAGCCCCAGCATTTT. V and J are TRBV20-1 and TRBJ1-5, with 8 bases that match TRBD1. V was clipped by 6 bases and J by 6 bases; unmatched bases: 4. The CDR3 is 12 residues long. Germline loops: CDR1 DFQATT, CDR2 SNEGSKA (reference sequence).

The J gene is TRBJ1-4, the V gene TRBV4-2, with a tentative D call TRBD1 (5 bases). V was pared by 4 bases and J by 1 base, with 13 bases between. The CDR3 is made up of 16 amino acids. The germline V gene has CDR1 LGHNA and CDR2 YNFKEQ. CDR3 sequence (DNA): TGTGCCAGCAGCCCAGGCCCCGGGGGAACTAATGAAAAACTGTTTTTT. As protein: CASSPGPGGTNEKLFF.

This clonotype was recorded at least ten times. The chain has TRBV2 and TRBJ2-3; 7 bases are a match to TRBD2. CDR1 is SNHLY and CDR2 is FYNNEI in the germline V gene. Trimming at V came to 5 bases and at J to 2 bases, leaving 7 bases not matched to a gene. The CDR3 spans 15 residues. CDR3 bases: TGTGCCAGCAGTTCCCGAGCGGGAATCACAGATACGCAGTATTTT. Amino acid sequence: CASSSRAGITDTQYF.

This clonotype was seen at least ten times. The V and J genes are TRBV20-1 and TRBJ2-3; no definite D call. V was clipped by 6 bases and J by 3 bases, with 4 bases between them. The CDR3 runs to 10 residues. Germline V gene sequence: CDR1 DFQATT, CDR2 SNEGSKA (reference sequence). The CDR3 DNA sequence: TGCAGTGCCCTGACAGATACGCAGTATTTT. Protein: CSALTDTQYF.

There are many counts of this clonotype. This sequence joins TRBV27 and TRBJ1-3, with a possible D match to TRBD1 (5 bases). V lost 8 bases to trimming and J lost 1 base, with 21 bases between them. CDR3 length equals 17 residues. From germline, CDR1 is MNHEY and CDR2 SMNVEV (reference sequence). CDR3 in amino acids: CASWSGRTGLSGNTIYF. DNA of the CDR3: TGTGCCAGCTGGAGTGGGCGAACAGGATTATCTGGAAACACCATATATTTT.

This clonotype has ten or more counts. This chain links TRBV20-1 with TRBJ1-1; D remains ambiguous. The CDR3 has 14 residues. Germline assignment: CDR1 DFQATT and CDR2 SNEGSKA (reference sequence). The V and J ends lost 3 bases and 0 bases respectively, with 11 bases between them. The CDR3 region is CSASWARVNTEAFF. The DNA of the CDR3 is TGCAGTGCTAGTTGGGCCCGGGTGAACACTGAAGCTTTCTTT.

This clonotype came up a few times. This chain connects TRBV18 to TRBJ2-5, with a weak D call TRBD2 (6 bases). Trimming took off 3 bases at V and 1 base at J, with 12 bases between the two ends. Germline loops: CDR1 KGHSH, CDR2 LQKENI. The CDR3 sequence is 15 residues long. In DNA form, the CDR3 reads TGTGCCAGCTCACCGGGACTGGGAGTCCAAGAGACCCAGTACTTC. Translating gives CASSPGLGVQETQYF.

This clonotype was counted at least ten times. The rearrangement joins TRBV28 to TRBJ2-3; D unresolved. Trimming left V 6 bases short and J 2 bases short, with 18 bases between. The CDR3 has 16 amino acids. Germline V gives CDR1 MDHEN, CDR2 SYDVKM. This chain's CDR3 is CASRTLGGLLTDTQYF. CDR3 DNA sequence: TGTGCCAGCAGGACGCTAGGTGGCTTACTCACAGATACGCAGTATTTT.

About this clonotype: A read error may explain this, as a much larger clone is one base away. The rearrangement links TRBV5-1 to TRBJ2-1; D gene uncertain. The V and J ends lost 0 bases and 9 bases respectively, with 13 bases between them. The CDR3 is 14 amino acids. Germline loops: CDR1 SGHRS, CDR2 YFSETQ. CDR3 sequence: CASSLVGSVGEQFF. In DNA, the CDR3 is TGCGCCAGCAGCTTGGTCGGATCGGTGGGTGAGCAGTTCTTC.

This clonotype was counted ten times or more. This chain uses TRBV30 with TRBJ2-7; no definite D call. With 4 bases removed from V and 3 bases from J, the gap between germline ends came to 16 bases. The CDR3 has 14 amino acids. CDR1 and CDR2 from the germline V gene are GTSNPN and SVGIG (reference sequence). The CDR3 DNA reads TGTGCCTGGAAAAAAGGACCCTCGGGCTACGAGCAGTACTTC. Protein product: CAWKKGPSGYEQYF.

At least ten counts were recorded for this clonotype. The J gene is TRBJ1-1, the V gene TRBV29-1; tentative D call: TRBD1 (6 bases). This CDR3 spans 15 amino acids. CDR1 SQVTM and CDR2 ANQGSEA come from the germline V gene. Trimming cost V 0 bases and J 5 bases, with 16 bases left between them. CDR3 loop: CSVEDFKPGETEAFF. For the CDR3, the DNA is TGCAGCGTTGAAGACTTCAAACCAGGGGAAACTGAAGCTTTCTTT.

This clonotype was seen ten or more times. This chain links TRBV19 with TRBJ2-1, with 12 bases matching TRBD2. The junction had 10 bases not matched to a gene; V was cut back by 5 bases and J by 2 bases. There are 18 residues in the CDR3. Per the germline V gene, CDR1 is LNHDA and CDR2 is SQIVND (reference sequence). This chain's CDR3 is CASSPRASGRATYNEQFF. DNA for the CDR3: TGTGCCAGTAGTCCCCGGGCTAGCGGGAGGGCAACCTACAATGAGCAGTTCTTC.

This clonotype was observed a handful of times. This chain links TRBV30 with TRBJ1-2; D is unresolved. Trimming shortened V by 2 bases and J by 5 bases, and 12 bases separated the two germline ends. The CDR3 runs to 13 residues. CDR1 GTSNPN and CDR2 SVGIG come from the germline V gene (reference sequence). The CDR3 sequence is CAWSKIRGYGYTF. The CDR3 nucleotides read TGTGCCTGGAGTAAAATCCGGGGTTATGGCTACACCTTC.

V and J are TRBV20-1 and TRBJ2-1; D unclear. V lost 6 bases and J 7 bases, leaving 16 bases between the germline ends. CDR1 is DFQATT and CDR2 is SNEGSKA in the germline V gene (reference sequence). The CDR3 covers 13 residues. The CDR3 coding sequence is TGCAGTGCGCCGAGAGGCCGTGAGAATGAGCAGTTCTTC. Residues: CSAPRGRENEQFF.

The rearrangement links TRBV11-3 to TRBJ2-7; TRBD2 is a possible D gene (5 bases). Trimming cost V 4 bases and J 6 bases, with 16 bases left between them. The CDR3 consists of 14 residues. Germline CDR1 is SGHNT and CDR2 is YENEEA. Written as DNA, the CDR3 is TGTGCCAGCAGCTCAGGTACTCGGGAAGGCGAGCAGTACTTC. It specifies CASSSGTREGEQYF.

This chain connects TRBV27 to TRBJ1-1; TRBD1 matches at 7 bases. CDR3 length equals 16 residues. Germline V gene lookup returns CDR1 MNHEY and CDR2 SMNVEV (reference sequence). V was clipped by 3 bases and J by 4 bases; unmatched bases: 11. The CDR3 is CASSLGYRGHITEAFF. CDR3 in DNA: TGTGCCAGCAGTTTGGGATACAGGGGCCATATCACTGAAGCTTTCTTT.

The table lists this clonotype with many counts. The chain links TRBV19 to TRBJ1-2; 8 bases line up with TRBD1. This CDR3 contains 17 residues. The V segment lost 5 bases and the J segment 5 bases; nucleotides outside the gene matches: 16. CDR1 is LNHDA, CDR2 SQIVND, per germline (reference sequence). The CDR3 DNA reads TGTGCCAGTAGTTTCCGGGACAGGCATTCCCGGGGATATGGCTACACCTTC. Amino acids: CASSFRDRHSRGYGYTF.

This clonotype was detected a few times. The chain couples TRBV20-1 to TRBJ1-1; no clear D. CDR1 is DFQATT, CDR2 SNEGSKA, per germline (reference sequence). This CDR3 contains 13 residues. Trimming cost V 6 bases and J 1 base, with 12 bases left between them. The chain's CDR3 is CSAQGKANTEAFF. CDR3 sequence (DNA): TGCAGTGCACAAGGGAAGGCGAACACTGAAGCTTTCTTT.

In its sample, this clonotype was seen many times. This chain uses TRBV6-1 with TRBJ2-7; no definite D call. The CDR3 is made up of 13 amino acids. Germline V gives CDR1 MNHNS, CDR2 SASEGT. Trimming cost V 1 base and J 5 bases, with 9 bases left between them. The CDR3 here is CASSEVKWDEQYF. The DNA for the CDR3 is TGTGCCAGCAGTGAAGTTAAGTGGGACGAGCAGTACTTC.

This clonotype has ten or more counts. This rearrangement joins TRBV20-1 to TRBJ2-1, with 8 positions matching TRBD2. The germline V gene encodes CDR1 DFQATT and CDR2 SNEGSKA (reference sequence). V shed 6 bases, J shed 5 bases, and the junction held 12 bases outside the gene matches. The CDR3 has 15 amino acids. The CDR3 DNA sequence: TGCAGTGCCTCCTCCGTGGTAGCGGGACACAATGAGCAGTTCTTC. Its translation: CSASSVVAGHNEQFF.

The V call is TRBV12-3 or TRBV12-4, the J call TRBJ1-5; unclear D gene. V lost 2 bases to trimming and J lost 6 bases, with 17 bases between them. This CDR3 is 16 amino acids long. The CDR3, as DNA: TGTGCCAGCAGTTTATCCTACAGTGCCGTGAGTCAGCCCCAGCATTTT. Its protein product is CASSLSYSAVSQPQHF.

This clonotype has ten or more counts. This chain links TRBV28 with TRBJ1-1, with D possibly being TRBD1 (6 bases). V gave up 7 bases and J gave up 1 base, with 13 bases separating them. CDR1 is MDHEN, CDR2 SYDVKM, per germline. The CDR3 length is 14 residues. DNA of the CDR3: TGTGCCAGCACCAAGACAGGATCGAACACTGAAGCTTTCTTT. Amino acid sequence: CASTKTGSNTEAFF. Complete variable domain (other parts from reference TRBV28 and TRBJ1-1): DVKVTQSSRYLVKRTGEKVFLECVQDMDHENMFWYRQDPGLGLRLIYFSYDVKMKEKGDIPEGYSVSREKKERFSLILESASTNQTSMYLCASTKTGSNTEAFFGQGTRLTVV.

This clonotype was picked up many times. The chain recombines TRBV12-3 or TRBV12-4 with TRBJ1-6; maybe TRBD1 (6 bases). The CDR3 extends over 13 amino acids. V gave up 6 bases and J gave up 10 bases, with 13 bases separating them. CDR3 sequence: CASSYVQGSPLHF. For the CDR3, the DNA is TGTGCCAGCAGCTACGTACAGGGATCACCCCTCCACTTT.

The gene calls are TRBV18 and TRBJ2-5; 13 bases align to TRBD2. Looked up from germline, CDR1 is KGHSH and CDR2 is LQKENI. J was trimmed by 1 base and V by 8 bases; bases with no gene match: 4. This CDR3 is built from 15 residues. Written as DNA, the CDR3 is TGTGCCAGCCGGACTAGCGGGGGTTCCCAAGAGACCCAGTACTTC. Translating it yields CASRTSGGSQETQYF.